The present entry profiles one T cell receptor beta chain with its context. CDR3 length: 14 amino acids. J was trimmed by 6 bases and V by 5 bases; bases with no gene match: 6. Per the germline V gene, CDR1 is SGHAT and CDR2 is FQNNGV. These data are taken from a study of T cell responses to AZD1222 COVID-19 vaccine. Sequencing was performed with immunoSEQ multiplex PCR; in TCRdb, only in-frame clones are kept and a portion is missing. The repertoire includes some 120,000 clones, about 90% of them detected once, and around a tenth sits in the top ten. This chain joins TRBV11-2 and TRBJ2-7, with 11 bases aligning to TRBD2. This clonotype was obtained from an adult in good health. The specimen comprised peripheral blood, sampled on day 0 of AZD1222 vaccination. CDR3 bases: TGTGCCAGCAGCCTCCTCGGACTAGCGGGCGAGCAGTACTTC. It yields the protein CASSLLGLAGEQYF.